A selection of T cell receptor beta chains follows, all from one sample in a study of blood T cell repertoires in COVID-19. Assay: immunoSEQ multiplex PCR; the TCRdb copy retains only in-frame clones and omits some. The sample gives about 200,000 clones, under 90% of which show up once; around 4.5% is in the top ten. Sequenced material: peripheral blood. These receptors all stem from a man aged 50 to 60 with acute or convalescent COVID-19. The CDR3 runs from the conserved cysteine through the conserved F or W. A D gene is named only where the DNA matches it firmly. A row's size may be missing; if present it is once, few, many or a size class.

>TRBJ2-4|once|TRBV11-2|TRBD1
CASSLRDRQNIQYF
TGTGCCAGCAGCTTAAGGGACAGGCAGAACATTCAGTACTTC
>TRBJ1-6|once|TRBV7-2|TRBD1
CASSLAGTGSNSPLHF
TGTGCCAGCAGCTTAGCAGGGACAGGGTCCAATTCACCCCTCCACTTT
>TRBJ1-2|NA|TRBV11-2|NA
CASSLGLGAGYGYTF
TGTGCCAGCAGCTTAGGTCTGGGGGCAGGCTATGGCTACACCTTC
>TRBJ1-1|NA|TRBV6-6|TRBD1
CASRGDRRDTEAFF
TGTGCCAGCAGGGGGGACAGACGGGACACTGAAGCTTTCTTT
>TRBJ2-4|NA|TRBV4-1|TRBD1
CASPGTARDCAKNIQYF
TGCGCCAGCCCAGGGACAGCTCGTGATTGCGCCAAAAACATTCAGTACTTC
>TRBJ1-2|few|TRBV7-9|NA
CAIVRGRAGYGYTF
TGTGCCATAGTACGAGGGAGGGCTGGCTATGGCTACACCTTC
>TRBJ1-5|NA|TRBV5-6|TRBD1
CASSLLTGGIAPQHF
TGTGCCAGCAGCTTACTGACAGGGGGAATTGCGCCCCAGCATTTT
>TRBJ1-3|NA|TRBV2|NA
CASSTPDGALSSGNTIYF
TGTGCCAGCAGTACCCCCGATGGGGCCCTCAGCTCTGGAAACACCATATATTTT
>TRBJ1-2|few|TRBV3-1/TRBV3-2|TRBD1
CASSPTYERGQKYGYTF
TGTGCCAGCAGCCCGACCTACGAGAGGGGGCAGAAGTATGGCTACACCTTC
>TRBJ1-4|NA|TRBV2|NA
CASSENGGREKLFF
TGTGCCAGCAGTGAGAACGGGGGAAGGGAAAAACTGTTTTTT
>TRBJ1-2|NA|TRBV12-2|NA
CASRSYRDGYTF
TGTGCAAGTCGCTCATACAGGGACGGCTACACCTTC
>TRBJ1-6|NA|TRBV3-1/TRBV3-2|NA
CASSLGQSSYNSPLHF
TGTGCCAGCAGTCTGGGACAAAGCTCCTATAATTCACCCCTCCACTTT
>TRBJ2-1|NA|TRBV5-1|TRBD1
CASSLGQGTYNEQFF
TGCGCCAGCAGCTTGGGACAGGGGACCTACAATGAGCAGTTCTTC
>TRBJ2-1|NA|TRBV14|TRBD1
CASSQHRDRGSNEQFF
TGTGCCAGCAGCCAACACCGGGACAGGGGTAGCAATGAGCAGTTCTTC
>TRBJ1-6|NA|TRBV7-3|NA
CASSFLPKSGNSPLHF
TGTGCCAGCAGCTTCCTTCCAAAATCGGGGAATTCACCCCTCCACTTT
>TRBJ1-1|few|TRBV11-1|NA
CASSFVRNTEAFF
TGTGCCAGCAGCTTTGTTAGGAACACTGAAGCTTTCTTT
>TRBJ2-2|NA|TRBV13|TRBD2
CASSSQAGEYTGELFF
TGTGCCAGCAGCTCCCAAGCGGGGGAGTACACCGGGGAGCTGTTTTTT
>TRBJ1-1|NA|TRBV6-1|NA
CASSEVGVNTEAFF
TGTGCCAGCAGTGAAGTGGGAGTGAACACTGAAGCTTTCTTT
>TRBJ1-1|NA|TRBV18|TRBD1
CASSPPQGTATEAFF
TGTGCCAGCTCACCGCCACAGGGGACGGCCACTGAAGCTTTCTTT
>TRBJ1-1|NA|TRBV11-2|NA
CASGTYGNTEAFF
TGTGCCAGCGGGACATACGGAAACACTGAAGCTTTCTTT
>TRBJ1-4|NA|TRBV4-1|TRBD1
CASSQVRDSSTNEKLFF
TGCGCCAGCAGCCAAGTCCGGGACAGCTCAACTAATGAAAAACTGTTTTTT
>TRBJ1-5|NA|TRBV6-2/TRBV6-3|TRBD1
CASSYAQGALQPQHF
TGTGCCAGCAGTTACGCTCAGGGGGCCCTTCAGCCCCAGCATTTT
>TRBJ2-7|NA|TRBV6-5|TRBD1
CASKGQGGEQYF
TGTGCCAGCAAGGGACAGGGAGGCGAGCAGTACTTC
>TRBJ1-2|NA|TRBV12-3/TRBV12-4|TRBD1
CASRMTGVNGYTF
TGTGCCAGCAGAATGACAGGGGTCAATGGCTACACCTTC
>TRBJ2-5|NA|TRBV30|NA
CACRPSRTAGQTQYF
TGTGCCTGTCGGCCTTCCCGGACAGCCGGACAGACCCAGTACTTC
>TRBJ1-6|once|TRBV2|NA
CASGRGQSNSPLHF
TGTGCCAGCGGAAGAGGACAATCTAATTCACCCCTCCACTTT
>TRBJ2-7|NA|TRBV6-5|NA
CASSYAERYEQYF
TGTGCCAGCAGTTACGCGGAGAGGTACGAGCAGTACTTC
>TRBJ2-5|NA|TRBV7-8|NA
CASSSLPDRETQYF
TGTGCCAGCAGCTCCCTCCCGGACAGAGAGACCCAGTACTTC
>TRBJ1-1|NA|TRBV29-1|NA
CSVEKGQGGTEAFF
TGCAGCGTTGAAAAGGGTCAGGGAGGCACTGAAGCTTTCTTT
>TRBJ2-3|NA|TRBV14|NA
CASSQASLAGGTDTQYF
TGTGCCAGCAGCCAAGCAAGTCTTGCAGGGGGCACAGATACGCAGTATTTT